Below, 25 T cell receptor beta chains from the same sample are listed, as sequenced in a study of blood T cells in healthy people across ages. Through a sample-barcoded 5' primer and a J-beta primer mix, a second PCR was run for about 6 to 12 cycles. TCRdb ran MiXCR on the 5' RACE reads and lists one entry per CDR3 protein. The sample lists about 1.6 million distinct CDR3 sequences, about 35% seen once, with 10% to 12% in the top ten. Material: blood. All receptors derive from a woman aged 25 to 39 in good health.

The V and J genes are TRBV13 and TRBJ2-3, with TRBD2 identical over 13 bases. V was clipped by 5 bases and J by 3 bases; unmatched bases: 11. The CDR3 is made up of 18 amino acids. Germline CDR1 and CDR2: PRHDT and FYEKMQ (reference sequence). This CDR3 reads CASSPRTSGGTRTDTQYF. The CDR3 region has the DNA TGTGCCAGCAGCCCCCGGACTAGCGGGGGAACAAGGACAGATACGCAGTATTTT.

The chain links TRBV5-1 to TRBJ2-3; the D gene is possibly TRBD2 (6 bases). CDR3 length: 16 amino acids. The V end was cut by 0 bases, the J end by 2 bases, with 13 bases between. Germline values: CDR1 SGHRS, CDR2 YFSETQ. In nucleotides, the CDR3 is TGCGCCAGCAGCTTGGGGAGGGACCCTTTCACAGATACGCAGTATTTT. This gives the protein CASSLGRDPFTDTQYF.

In its sample, this clonotype was seen many times. One junction end does not reproduce the germline sequence, and a read error may be involved. This sequence joins TRBV5-1 and TRBJ2-7, with TRBD2 matching 7 bases. The CDR3 sequence is 14 residues long. CDR1 is SGHRS and CDR2 is YFSETQ in the germline V gene. The CDR3 region is CASSLTGGYYEQYF. The CDR3 nucleotides read TGTGCCAGCAGTTTAACCGGGGGGTACTACGAGCAGTACTTC. The full variable domain, completed using reference TRBV5-1 and TRBJ2-7, is KAGVTQTPRYLIKTRGQQVTLSCSPISGHRSVSWYQQTPGQGLQFLFEYFSETQRNKGNFPGRFSGRQFSNSRSEMNVSTLELGDSALYLCASSLTGGYYEQYFGPGTRLTVT.

The chain is built from TRBV9 and TRBJ2-5; D ambiguous. V was clipped by 2 bases and J by 2 bases, with 13 bases between them. Per the germline V gene, CDR1 is SGDLS and CDR2 is YYNGEE. This CDR3 has 15 residues. The CDR3 DNA is TGTGCCAGCAGCGTTTTTGGGTGGGCACAAGAGACCCAGTACTTC. Its translation: CASSVFGWAQETQYF.

The V gene is TRBV4-2, the J gene TRBJ1-5, with TRBD1 matching over 7 bases. Germline lookup yields CDR1 LGHNA and CDR2 YNFKEQ. With 6 bases clipped from V and 7 bases from J, the junction kept 15 bases outside the gene matches. The CDR3 runs 16 residues. DNA of the CDR3: TGTGCCAGCAGTCAGGGGGGGGTAGAGGCAGAACAGCCCCAGCATTTT. It is translated as CASSQGGVEAEQPQHF.

This clonotype appeared once. The chain carries TRBV7-9 and TRBJ1-1; TRBD1 matches 11 bases. In germline, CDR1 is SEHNR, CDR2 FQNEAQ (reference sequence). Trimming removed 0 bases from V and 0 bases from J; junction bases left unmatched: 12. CDR3 length: 20 residues. The CDR3: CASSLAGGTGGYSMNTEAFF. Here the CDR3 DNA reads TGTGCCAGCAGCTTAGCGGGCGGGACAGGGGGATATTCGATGAACACTGAAGCTTTCTTT.

On this clonotype: One end of the junction fails to match germline, which may point to a read error. This chain uses TRBV5-1 with TRBJ2-1; TRBD2 might be the D (6 bases). This CDR3 is built from 14 residues. Per germline, CDR1 SGHRS and CDR2 YFSETQ. CDR3 loop: CTSSWEVPSNEQFF. In DNA form, the CDR3 reads TGCACCAGCAGCTGGGAGGTTCCGTCGAATGAGCAGTTCTTC.

The V and J genes are TRBV6-4 and TRBJ2-1; D is perhaps TRBD2 (6 bases). Trimming cost V 0 bases and J 10 bases, with 10 bases left between them. The germline V gene has CDR1 MRHNA and CDR2 SNTAGT. CDR3 length equals 13 residues. CDR3 region: CASSDSGGIEQFF. The CDR3 DNA is TGTGCCAGCAGTGACTCGGGCGGGATCGAGCAGTTCTTC.

Written as DNA, the CDR3 is TGTGCCAGCAGCGTGCGCGGCCAAGCGGGAGAGACCCAGTACTTC. Protein product: CASSVRGQAGETQYF. The genes are TRBV9 and TRBJ2-5, with D tentatively TRBD2 (6 bases). Germline V CDR1 and CDR2: SGDLS, YYNGEE. The CDR3 covers 15 residues. Trimming left V 2 bases short and J 4 bases short, with 15 bases between.

This clonotype was counted a few times. The rearrangement uses TRBV5-6 and TRBJ2-2, with D possibly being TRBD2 (5 bases). The V end was cut by 2 bases, the J end by 4 bases, with 15 bases between. Germline V lookup: CDR1 SGHDT, CDR2 YYEEEE. The CDR3 is 16 amino acids. The CDR3 DNA reads TGTGCCAGCAGCTTCGGTAGCGTCGGAGGCACCGGGGAGCTGTTTTTT. Its protein is CASSFGSVGGTGELFF. The full variable domain, in which reference TRBV5-6 and TRBJ2-2 provide the parts outside the CDR3, is DAGVTQSPTHLIKTRGQQVTLRCSPKSGHDTVSWYQQALGQGPQFIFQYYEEEERQRGNFPDRFSGHQFPNYSSELNVNALLLGDSALYLCASSFGSVGGTGELFFGEGSRLTVL.

Notes on this clonotype: A much larger clone lies one base from this, so it may be a read error. The chain combines TRBV4-1 with TRBJ2-4; TRBD2 is a possible D gene (5 bases). The CDR3 runs to 15 residues. Germline V gene data show CDR1 as MGHRA and CDR2 as YSYEKL. V lost 0 bases, J lost 13 bases, and 19 bases lay in between. The CDR3 nucleotides read TGCGCCAGCAGCCAAGATTACCCGGATCGGGGAGAGCAGTACTTC. Translating it yields CASSQDYPDRGEQYF.

The chain combines TRBV11-2 with TRBJ2-2; D is unclear. The germline gives CDR1 SGHAT, CDR2 FQNNGV. The V gene lost 8 bases and the J gene lost 6 bases, with 13 bases spanning the gap. The length of the CDR3 is 13 residues. CDR3 region: CASSGGRPGELFF. CDR3 nucleotide sequence: TGTGCCAGCTCGGGTGGTCGTCCCGGGGAGCTGTTTTTT.

This clonotype was seen many times. The rearrangement uses TRBV13 and TRBJ2-3, with D perhaps matching TRBD1 or TRBD2 (5 bases each). V was shortened by 2 bases and J by 6 bases, with 12 bases between the two germline ends. The CDR3 consists of 14 residues. Germline loops: CDR1 PRHDT, CDR2 FYEKMQ (reference sequence). Here the CDR3 reads CASSLYGALDTQYF. CDR3 coding DNA: TGTGCCAGCAGCTTATACGGGGCACTGGATACGCAGTATTTT.

The chain combines TRBV5-6 with TRBJ2-3; no reliable D call. The CDR3 has 16 residues. Deletions cut 1 base from V and 9 bases from J, with 21 bases between. CDR1 SGHDT and CDR2 YYEEEE come from the germline V gene. CDR3 region: CASSLNGVTQSRTQYF. The CDR3 nucleotides are TGTGCCAGCAGCTTGAACGGAGTGACTCAGAGTCGGACGCAGTATTTT. Full variable domain (remainder filled in from reference TRBV5-6 and TRBJ2-3): DAGVTQSPTHLIKTRGQQVTLRCSPKSGHDTVSWYQQALGQGPQFIFQYYEEEERQRGNFPDRFSGHQFPNYSSELNVNALLLGDSALYLCASSLNGVTQSRTQYFGPGTRLTVL.

V is TRBV11-2 and J is TRBJ2-1; D gene ambiguous. Looked up from germline, CDR1 is SGHAT and CDR2 is FQNNGV. The CDR3 runs to 14 residues. The germline V and J ends were trimmed by 5 bases and 4 bases, with 12 bases remaining between them. The CDR3, as DNA: TGTGCCAGCAGCCACCCGACACGTTACAATGAGCAGTTCTTC. Amino acid sequence: CASSHPTRYNEQFF.

The chain employs TRBV4-2 and TRBJ2-7; possible D gene TRBD2, 7 bases. The CDR3 runs to 17 residues. V was clipped by 0 bases and J by 4 bases, with 19 bases between them. Per germline, CDR1 LGHNA and CDR2 YNFKEQ. The CDR3 DNA follows: TGTGCCAGCAGCCAAGAAGGGGGGGGCGGGGGCAATTACGAGCAGTACTTC. This translates into CASSQEGGGGGNYEQYF.

The chain couples TRBV20-1 to TRBJ1-5; 7 bases agree with TRBD1. Trimming at V came to 5 bases and at J to 8 bases, leaving 12 bases not matched to a gene. Germline CDR1 reads DFQATT; CDR2 reads SNEGSKA (reference sequence). This CDR3 is built from 14 residues. CDR3 bases: TGCAGTGCTCTGGGACAGTTCTTTTATGAGCCCCAGCATTTT. Protein product: CSALGQFFYEPQHF.

The rearrangement uses TRBV2 and TRBJ2-7, with D possibly called TRBD1 or TRBD2 (5 bases each). The V and J ends lost 7 bases and 0 bases respectively, with 13 bases between them. The CDR3 spans 14 residues. Germline CDR1 reads SNHLY; CDR2 reads FYNNEI. In nucleotides, the CDR3 is TGTGCCAGCAAGGGCAGGGAGAGCTCCTACGAGCAGTACTTC. Its translation is CASKGRESSYEQYF.

V usage is TRBV25-1 and J usage is TRBJ2-3, with a possible D match to TRBD2 (6 bases). Trimming cost V 4 bases and J 4 bases, with 21 bases left between them. Per the germline V gene, CDR1 is MGHDK and CDR2 is SYGVNS. The CDR3 is 17 amino acids. The CDR3 coding sequence is TGTGCCAGCAGTGCTCCCCGACCCGGGGGACGGGCAGATACGCAGTATTTT. Its translation: CASSAPRPGGRADTQYF.

This chain links TRBV20-1 with TRBJ2-7, with TRBD2 matching 9 bases. The CDR3 sequence is 14 residues long. V trimming: 6 bases; J trimming: 6 bases; junction bases outside the gene matches: 12. Germline V gene data show CDR1 as DFQATT and CDR2 as SNEGSKA (reference sequence). The CDR3 sequence is CSASRTSAKPEQYF. The CDR3 nucleotides read TGCAGTGCCTCCCGGACTAGCGCGAAACCCGAGCAGTACTTC.

In its sample, this clonotype was seen a few times. The chain uses TRBV27 and TRBJ2-3; D ambiguous. Germline V lookup: CDR1 MNHEY, CDR2 SMNVEV (reference sequence). The CDR3 covers 15 residues. V was trimmed by 8 bases and J by 2 bases, leaving 17 bases between them. The CDR3 spells CASSTSNAYTDTQYF. Here the CDR3 DNA reads TGTGCCAGCTCGACCTCCAATGCTTACACAGATACGCAGTATTTT.

In its sample, this clonotype was seen a few times. The V gene is TRBV20-1, the J gene TRBJ1-1; 8 bases fit TRBD1. The V and J ends lost 4 bases and 5 bases, in that order; junction bases with no gene match: 6. Germline CDR1 is DFQATT and CDR2 is SNEGSKA (reference sequence). CDR3 size: 13 residues. CDR3 nucleotide sequence: TGCAGTGCTACAGGACAGGGAAGGACTGAAGCTTTCTTT. Translating gives CSATGQGRTEAFF.

The rearrangement uses TRBV10-3 and TRBJ2-1; no definite D call. The germline V gene has CDR1 ENHRY and CDR2 SYGVKD. The CDR3 spans 12 residues. V dropped 8 bases and J dropped 9 bases, with 14 bases sitting between them. The CDR3, as DNA: TGTGCCATCGGCCGCGGCGATATTGAGCAGTTCTTC. It is translated as CAIGRGDIEQFF.

This clonotype was counted between two and nine times. The V and J genes are TRBV7-9 and TRBJ2-3; TRBD2 agrees at 8 bases. This CDR3 has 14 residues. After removal of 6 bases from V and 3 bases from J, the junction contained 5 bases not matched to a gene. Germline-derived CDR1 and CDR2 are SEHNR and FQNEAQ (reference sequence). For the CDR3, the DNA is TGTGCCAGCAGGTCAGCGGGAGCGACAGATACGCAGTATTTT. This encodes CASRSAGATDTQYF.

The chain combines TRBV5-1 with TRBJ1-6; 9 nucleotides line up with TRBD1. The V segment lost 3 bases and the J segment 9 bases; nucleotides outside the gene matches: 7. CDR3 length: 15 residues. Germline CDR1 and CDR2: SGHRS and YFSETQ. The CDR3 sequence: CASSSDRGWLSPLHF. For the CDR3, the DNA is TGCGCCAGCAGCTCGGACAGGGGCTGGCTTTCACCCCTCCACTTT.